This T cell receptor beta chain came from a study of cytomegalovirus exposure and HLA in healthy donors. Study details: Sequencing of about 179 million T cells in an earlier analysis found approximately 120 million unique TCR beta sequences.

Regarding the study as a whole: Later analysis identified a missense DCLRE1C variant that was linked to TCR beta V- and J-gene trimming.

The PCR employed 60 Vbeta primers together with 13 Jbeta primers. Original processing notes: Unique TCR beta chains numbered around 80 million in a later analysis, with some 9.9 million shared. Using immunoSEQ multiplex PCR, the repertoire was profiled, and TCRdb retains in-frame clones only, with some absent. Clone size and V and J calls were adopted from that table, with D and trimming inferred from the DNA. This sample carries hundreds of thousands of clones, about 70% of them seen once, and the ten largest clones take less than 3%. Notes on this clone: Its cognate antigen is unknown.

The CDR3 sequence is 14 residues long. The V gene's germline CDR1 is SGDLS and CDR2 YYNGEE. The V gene lost 4 bases and the J gene lost 7 bases, with 18 bases spanning the gap. Source material: PBMCs. The origin of this receptor is a man in his forties in good health and CMV-seropositive. This chain joins TRBV9 and TRBJ2-7, with a tentative D call TRBD1 (8 bases). This CDR3 reads CASSTGGGSGEQYF. In DNA, the CDR3 is TGTGCCAGCAGCACAGGGGGAGGGTCGGGAGAGCAGTACTTC.